The clone carrying this T cell receptor (beta chain) was seen a handful of times. Antigen unknown. V lost 7 bases, J lost 5 bases, and 18 bases lay in between. CDR1 and CDR2 from the germline V gene are SNHLY and FYNNEI. The CDR3 spans 15 residues. This sample is drawn from a study of beta chain features in type 1 diabetes. Each sorted population was over 95% pure. Overall study results and limits: Shortening of TCRB CDR3s, moderate but significant, appeared in all four CD4+ subsets of Type 1 diabetes patients. Among patients, naive, central memory and Treg TCRB repertoires appeared more similar than among healthy donors. Cells carrying high TCR expression could end up over-represented when cDNA is sequenced.

Investigators reverse transcribed all isolated RNA, so they sequenced expressed TCRB transcripts. Sequenced by immunoSEQ multiplex PCR; TCRdb stores in-frame clones only, minus some. This sample yields about 290,000 clones, of which about 8.5% are seen a single time; over 0.8% belongs to the top ten. The sample consisted of central memory CD4+ T cells from blood. The receptor comes from a woman younger than 35 in good health. J is TRBJ1-5 and V is TRBV2, with unresolved D. Here the CDR3 DNA reads TGTGCCAGCACCCCCTCCTTCCTACGGGATCAGCCCCAGCATTTT. Residues: CASTPSFLRDQPQHF.